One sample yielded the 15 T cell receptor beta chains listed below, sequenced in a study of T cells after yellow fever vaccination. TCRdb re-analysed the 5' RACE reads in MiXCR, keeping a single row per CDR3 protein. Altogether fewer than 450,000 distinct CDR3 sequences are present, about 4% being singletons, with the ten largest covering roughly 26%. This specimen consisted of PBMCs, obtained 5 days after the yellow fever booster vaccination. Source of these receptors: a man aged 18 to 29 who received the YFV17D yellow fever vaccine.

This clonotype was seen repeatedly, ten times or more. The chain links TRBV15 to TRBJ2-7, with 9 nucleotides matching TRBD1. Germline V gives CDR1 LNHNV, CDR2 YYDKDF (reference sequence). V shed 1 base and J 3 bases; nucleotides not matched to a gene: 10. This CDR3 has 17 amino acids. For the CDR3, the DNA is TGTGCCACCAGCAGAGGAACCGGGACAGGGAAGGGCTACGAGCAGTACGTC. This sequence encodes CATSRGTGTGKGYEQYV.

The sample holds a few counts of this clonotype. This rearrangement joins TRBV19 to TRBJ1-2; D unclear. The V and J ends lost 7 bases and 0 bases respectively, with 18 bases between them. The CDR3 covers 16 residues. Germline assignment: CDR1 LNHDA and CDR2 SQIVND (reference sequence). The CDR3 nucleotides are TGTGCCAGTAAGAGGGAAGGGATGGGGACTAACTATGGCTACACCTTC. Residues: CASKREGMGTNYGYTF.

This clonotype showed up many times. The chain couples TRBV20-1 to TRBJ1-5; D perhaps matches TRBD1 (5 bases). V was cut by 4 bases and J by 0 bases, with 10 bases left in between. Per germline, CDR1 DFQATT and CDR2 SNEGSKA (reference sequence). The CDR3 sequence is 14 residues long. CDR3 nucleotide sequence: TGCAGTGCTATGCAGGGAAATAGCAATCAGCCCCAGCATTTT. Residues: CSAMQGNSNQPQHF.

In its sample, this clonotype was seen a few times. DNA for the CDR3: TGCGCCAGCAGCTTGACAACCACTAACTATGGCTACACCTTC. It specifies CASSLTTTNYGYTF. The chain employs TRBV5-1 and TRBJ1-2; D unclear. This CDR3 has 14 amino acids. V lost 1 base and J lost 0, with 7 bases in between. The germline CDR1 and CDR2 sequences are SGHRS and YFSETQ.

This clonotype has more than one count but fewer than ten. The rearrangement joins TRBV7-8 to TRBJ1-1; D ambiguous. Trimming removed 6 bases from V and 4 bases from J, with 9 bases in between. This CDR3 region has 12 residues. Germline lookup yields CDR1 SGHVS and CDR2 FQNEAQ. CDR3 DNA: TGTGCCAGCAGAGGAATCGCCACTGAAGCTTTCTTT. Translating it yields CASRGIATEAFF.

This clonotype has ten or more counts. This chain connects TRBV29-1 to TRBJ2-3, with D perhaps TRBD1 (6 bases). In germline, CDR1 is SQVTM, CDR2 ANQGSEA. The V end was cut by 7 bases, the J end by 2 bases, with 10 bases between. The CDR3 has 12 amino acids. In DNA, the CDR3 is TGCAGCGCCCGGACAGACACAGATACGCAGTATTTT. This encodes CSARTDTDTQYF.

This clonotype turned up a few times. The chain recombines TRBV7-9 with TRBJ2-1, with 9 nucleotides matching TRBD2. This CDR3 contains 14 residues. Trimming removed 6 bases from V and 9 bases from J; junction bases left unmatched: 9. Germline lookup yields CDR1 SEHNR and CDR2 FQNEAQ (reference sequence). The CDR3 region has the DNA TGTGCCAGCAGGGGAACTAGCGGGTTCGGTGAGCAGTTCTTC. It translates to CASRGTSGFGEQFF. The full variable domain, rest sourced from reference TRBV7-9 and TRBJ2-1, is DTGVSQNPRHKITKRGQNVTFRCDPISEHNRLYWYRQTLGQGPEFLTYFQNEAQLEKSRLLSDRFSAERPKGSFSTLEIQRTEQGDSAMYLCASRGTSGFGEQFFGPGTRLTVL.

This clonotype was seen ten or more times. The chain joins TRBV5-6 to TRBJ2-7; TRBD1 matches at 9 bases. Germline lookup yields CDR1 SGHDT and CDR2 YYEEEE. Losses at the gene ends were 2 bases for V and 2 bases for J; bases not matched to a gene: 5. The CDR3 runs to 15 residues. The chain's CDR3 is CASSFRQGVTYEQYF. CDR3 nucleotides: TGTGCCAGCAGCTTTAGACAGGGGGTAACCTACGAGCAGTACTTC.

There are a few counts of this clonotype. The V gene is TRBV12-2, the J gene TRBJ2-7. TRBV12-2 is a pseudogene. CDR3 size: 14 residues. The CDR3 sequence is CASRLDYCSYEQYV. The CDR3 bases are TGTGCAAGTCGCTTAGACTACTGCTCCTACGAGCAGTACGTC.

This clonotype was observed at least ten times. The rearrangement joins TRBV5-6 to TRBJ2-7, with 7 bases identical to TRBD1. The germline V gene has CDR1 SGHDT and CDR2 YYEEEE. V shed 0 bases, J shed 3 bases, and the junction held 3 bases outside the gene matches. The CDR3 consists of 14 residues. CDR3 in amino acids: CASSLGGDSYEQYV. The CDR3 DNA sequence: TGTGCCAGCAGCTTGGGAGGGGACAGCTACGAGCAGTACGTC.

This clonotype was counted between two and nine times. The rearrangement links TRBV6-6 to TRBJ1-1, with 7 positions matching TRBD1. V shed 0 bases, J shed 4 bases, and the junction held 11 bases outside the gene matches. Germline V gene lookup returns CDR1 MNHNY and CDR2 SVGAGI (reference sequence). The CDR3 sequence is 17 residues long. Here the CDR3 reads CASSYSYRAGGATEAFF. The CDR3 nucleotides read TGTGCCAGCAGTTACTCGTACCGGGCAGGGGGAGCCACTGAAGCTTTCTTT.

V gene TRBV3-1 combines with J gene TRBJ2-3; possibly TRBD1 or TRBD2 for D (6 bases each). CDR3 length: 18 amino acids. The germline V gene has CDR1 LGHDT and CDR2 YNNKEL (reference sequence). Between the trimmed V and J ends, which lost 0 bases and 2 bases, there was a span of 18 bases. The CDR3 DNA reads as TGTGCCAGCAGCCAAGATATCGGGGGCCACGGTTACACAGATACGCAGTATTTT. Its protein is CASSQDIGGHGYTDTQYF.

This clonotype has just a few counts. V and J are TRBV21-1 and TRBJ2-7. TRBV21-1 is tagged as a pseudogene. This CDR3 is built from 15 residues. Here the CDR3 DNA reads TGTGCCAGCAGCACATCCTACCGGAGCTCCTACGAGCAGTACGTC. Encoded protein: CASSTSYRSSYEQYV.

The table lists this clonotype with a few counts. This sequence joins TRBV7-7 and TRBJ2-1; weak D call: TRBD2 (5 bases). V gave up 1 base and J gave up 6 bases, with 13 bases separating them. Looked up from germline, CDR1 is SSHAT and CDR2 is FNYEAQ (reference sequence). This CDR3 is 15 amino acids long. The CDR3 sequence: CASSLGSASSNEQFF. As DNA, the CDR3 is TGTGCCAGCAGCTTAGGGTCGGCTAGCTCCAATGAGCAGTTCTTC.

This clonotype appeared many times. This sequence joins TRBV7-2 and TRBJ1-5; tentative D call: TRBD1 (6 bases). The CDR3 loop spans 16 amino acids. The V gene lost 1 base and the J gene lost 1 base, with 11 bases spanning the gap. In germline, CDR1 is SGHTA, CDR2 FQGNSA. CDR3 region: CASSLGGPGSNQPQHF. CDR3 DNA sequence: TGTGCCAGCAGCTTAGGGGGGCCCGGGAGCAATCAGCCCCAGCATTTT.